This TCR beta chain emerged from a study of cytomegalovirus exposure and HLA in healthy donors. The PCR ran on 60 Vbeta and 13 Jbeta primers. Generated by immunoSEQ multiplex PCR, the TCRdb table keeps only in-frame clones and is missing some. The sample shows under 150,000 clones, around 78% of them seen only once. The CDR3 loop spans 14 amino acids. Trimming took 2 bases from V and 2 from J; bases not matched to a gene: 3. In germline, CDR1 is GTSNPN, CDR2 SVGIG (reference sequence). The sequence came from a woman between 50 and 59 years old in good health and CMV-seronegative. The sequencing input was PBMCs. The chain carries TRBV30 and TRBJ2-3, with TRBD2 matching over 8 bases. The CDR3 loop is CAWSSGSLTDTQYF. Here the CDR3 DNA reads TGTGCCTGGAGTAGCGGGAGTCTCACAGATACGCAGTATTTT.